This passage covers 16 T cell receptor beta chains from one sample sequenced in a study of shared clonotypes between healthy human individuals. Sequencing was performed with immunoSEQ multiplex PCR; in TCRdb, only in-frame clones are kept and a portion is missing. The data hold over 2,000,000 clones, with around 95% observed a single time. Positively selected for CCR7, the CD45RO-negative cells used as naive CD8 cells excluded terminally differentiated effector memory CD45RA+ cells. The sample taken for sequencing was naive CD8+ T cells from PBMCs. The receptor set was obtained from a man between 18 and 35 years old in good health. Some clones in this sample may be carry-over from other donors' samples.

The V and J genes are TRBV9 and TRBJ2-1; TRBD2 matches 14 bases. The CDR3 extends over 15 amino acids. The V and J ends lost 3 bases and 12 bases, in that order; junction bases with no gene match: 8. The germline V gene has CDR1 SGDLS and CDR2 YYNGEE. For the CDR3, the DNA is TGTGCCAGCAGCGGAACGGGACTAGCGGGAGATACGCAGTTCTTC. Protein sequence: CASSGTGLAGDTQFF.

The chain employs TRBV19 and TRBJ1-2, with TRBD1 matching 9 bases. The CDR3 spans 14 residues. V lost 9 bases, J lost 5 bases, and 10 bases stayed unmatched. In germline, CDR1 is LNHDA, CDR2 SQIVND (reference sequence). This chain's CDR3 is CASLGQGLEYGYTF. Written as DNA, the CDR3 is TGTGCCAGCCTGGGACAGGGCCTGGAATATGGCTACACCTTC.

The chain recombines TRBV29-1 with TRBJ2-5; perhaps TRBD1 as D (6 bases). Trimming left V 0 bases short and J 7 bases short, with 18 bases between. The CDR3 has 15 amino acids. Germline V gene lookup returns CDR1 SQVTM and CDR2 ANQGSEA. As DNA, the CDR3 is TGCAGCGTTGAAGATCTCAGAAGGGTAGGGGGGACCCAGTACTTC. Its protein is CSVEDLRRVGGTQYF. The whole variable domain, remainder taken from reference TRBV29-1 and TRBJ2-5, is SAVISQKPSRDICQRGTSLTIQCQVDSQVTMMFWYRQQPGQSLTLIATANQGSEATYESGFVIDKFPISRPNLTFSTLTVSNMSPEDSSIYLCSVEDLRRVGGTQYFGPGTRLLVL.

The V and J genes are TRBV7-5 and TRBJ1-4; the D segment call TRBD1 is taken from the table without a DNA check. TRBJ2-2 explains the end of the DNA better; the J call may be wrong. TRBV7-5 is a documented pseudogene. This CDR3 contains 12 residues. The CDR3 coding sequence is TGTGCCAGCGCGCAGGGGGCTCCGGAGCTGTTTTTT. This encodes CASAQGAPELFF.

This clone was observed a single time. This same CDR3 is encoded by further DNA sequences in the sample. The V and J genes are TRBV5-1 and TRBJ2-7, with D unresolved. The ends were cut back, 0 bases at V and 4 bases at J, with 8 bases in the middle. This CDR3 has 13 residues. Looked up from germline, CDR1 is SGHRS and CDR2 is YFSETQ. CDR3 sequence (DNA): TGCGCCAGCAGCTTGGCCCAGAATTACGAGCAGTACTTC. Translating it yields CASSLAQNYEQYF. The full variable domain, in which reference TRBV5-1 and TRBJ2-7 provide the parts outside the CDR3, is KAGVTQTPRYLIKTRGQQVTLSCSPISGHRSVSWYQQTPGQGLQFLFEYFSETQRNKGNFPGRFSGRQFSNSRSEMNVSTLELGDSALYLCASSLAQNYEQYFGPGTRLTVT.

CDR3 bases: TGTGCCAGCAGCTTGGTGACTCGGTCCTACGAGCAGTACTTC. This translates into CASSLVTRSYEQYF. The chain uses TRBV11-2 and TRBJ2-7; D call uncertain. The CDR3 contains 14 residues. V lost 3 bases and J 1 base, leaving 10 bases between the germline ends. From germline, CDR1 is SGHAT and CDR2 FQNNGV. Based on the CDR3 plus reference TRBV11-2 and TRBJ2-7, the full variable domain is EAGVAQSPRYKIIEKRQSVAFWCNPISGHATLYWYQQILGQGPKLLIQFQNNGVVDDSQLPKDRFSAERLKGVDSTLKIQPAKLEDSAVYLCASSLVTRSYEQYFGPGTRLTVT.

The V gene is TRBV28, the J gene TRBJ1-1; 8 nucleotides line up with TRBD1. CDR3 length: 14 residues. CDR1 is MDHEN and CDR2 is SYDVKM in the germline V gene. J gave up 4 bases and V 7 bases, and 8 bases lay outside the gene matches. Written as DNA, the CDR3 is TGTGCCAGCACCGGTGACAGGGGTGGCACTGAAGCTTTCTTT. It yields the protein CASTGDRGGTEAFF.

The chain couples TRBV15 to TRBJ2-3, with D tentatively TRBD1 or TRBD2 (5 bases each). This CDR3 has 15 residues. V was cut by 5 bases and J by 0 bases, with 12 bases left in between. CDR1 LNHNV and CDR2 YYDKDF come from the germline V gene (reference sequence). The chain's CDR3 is CATSVGRISTDTQYF. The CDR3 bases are TGTGCCACCAGCGTGGGACGGATAAGCACAGATACGCAGTATTTT.

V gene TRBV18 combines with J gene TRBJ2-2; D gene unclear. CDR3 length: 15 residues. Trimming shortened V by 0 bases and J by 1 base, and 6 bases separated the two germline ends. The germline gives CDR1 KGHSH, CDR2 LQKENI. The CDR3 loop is CASSPPGQNTGELFF. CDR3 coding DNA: TGTGCCAGCTCACCACCGGGCCAGAACACCGGGGAGCTGTTTTTT.

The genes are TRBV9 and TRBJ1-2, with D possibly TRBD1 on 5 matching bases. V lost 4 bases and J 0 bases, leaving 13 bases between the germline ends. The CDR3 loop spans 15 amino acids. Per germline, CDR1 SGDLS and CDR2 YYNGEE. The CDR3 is CASSLAGTPNYGYTF. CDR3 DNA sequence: TGTGCCAGCAGCCTTGCGGGGACCCCTAACTATGGCTACACCTTC. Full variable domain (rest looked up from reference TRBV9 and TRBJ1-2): DSGVTQTPKHLITATGQRVTLRCSPRSGDLSVYWYQQSLDQGLQFLIQYYNGEERAKGNILERFSAQQFPDLHSELNLSSLELGDSALYFCASSLAGTPNYGYTFGSGTRLTVV.

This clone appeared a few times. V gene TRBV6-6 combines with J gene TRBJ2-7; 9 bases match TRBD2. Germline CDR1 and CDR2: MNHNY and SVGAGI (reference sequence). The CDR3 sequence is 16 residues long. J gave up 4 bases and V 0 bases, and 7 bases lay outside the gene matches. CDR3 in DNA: TGTGCCAGCAGTTACTCGGGCGGGAGGGCCTGGTACGAGCAGTACTTC. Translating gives CASSYSGGRAWYEQYF.

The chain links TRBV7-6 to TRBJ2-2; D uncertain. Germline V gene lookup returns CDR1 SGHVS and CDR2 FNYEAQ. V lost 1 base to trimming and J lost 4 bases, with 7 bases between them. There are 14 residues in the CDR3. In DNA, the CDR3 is TGTGCCAGCAGCTTAGGTAGATCCACCGGGGAGCTGTTTTTT. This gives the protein CASSLGRSTGELFF.

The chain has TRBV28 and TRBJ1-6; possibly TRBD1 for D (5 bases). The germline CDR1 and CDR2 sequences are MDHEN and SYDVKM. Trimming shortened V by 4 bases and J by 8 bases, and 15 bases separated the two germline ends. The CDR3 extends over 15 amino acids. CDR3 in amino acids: CASSSLEGPHSPLHF. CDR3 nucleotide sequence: TGTGCCAGCAGTTCCCTGGAGGGACCGCATTCACCCCTCCACTTT.

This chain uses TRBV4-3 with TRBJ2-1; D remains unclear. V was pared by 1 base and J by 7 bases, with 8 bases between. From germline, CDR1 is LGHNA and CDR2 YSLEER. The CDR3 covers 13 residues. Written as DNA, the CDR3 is TGCGCCAGCAGCCAAGGACTTTTGAATGAGCAGTTCTTC. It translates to CASSQGLLNEQFF.

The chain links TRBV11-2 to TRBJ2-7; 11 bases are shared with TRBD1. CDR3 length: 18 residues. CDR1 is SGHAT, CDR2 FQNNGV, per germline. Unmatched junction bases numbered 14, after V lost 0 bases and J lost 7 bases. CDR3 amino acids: CASSLDYGRRTGGDEQYF. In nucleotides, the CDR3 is TGTGCCAGCAGCTTAGATTATGGTCGCAGGACAGGGGGCGATGAGCAGTACTTC. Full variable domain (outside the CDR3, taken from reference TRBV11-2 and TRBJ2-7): EAGVAQSPRYKIIEKRQSVAFWCNPISGHATLYWYQQILGQGPKLLIQFQNNGVVDDSQLPKDRFSAERLKGVDSTLKIQPAKLEDSAVYLCASSLDYGRRTGGDEQYFGPGTRLTVT.

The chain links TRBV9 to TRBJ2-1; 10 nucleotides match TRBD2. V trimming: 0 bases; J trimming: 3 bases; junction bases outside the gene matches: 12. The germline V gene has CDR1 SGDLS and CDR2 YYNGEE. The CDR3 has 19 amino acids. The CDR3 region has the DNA TGTGCCAGCAGCGTAGGAAGCGGGAGGGGCTCGCGAGGCTACAATGAGCAGTTCTTC. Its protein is CASSVGSGRGSRGYNEQFF.